Below are 6 T cell receptor beta chains sequenced from a single sample in a study of identical twins. TCRdb analysed the 5' RACE reads with MiXCR anew, one entry per CDR3 protein. The sample lists about 520,000 distinct CDR3 sequences; less than 25% were seen once. The sample was also reused in another study, on T cells expressing NK-cell markers.

Sequenced sample: CD4+ T cells sorted from blood. Receptors originate from a woman younger than 30 in good health.

This clonotype has a single count. This chain links TRBV5-5 with TRBJ2-1; TRBD2 matches at 14 bases. V shed 4 bases, J shed 0 bases, and the junction held 6 bases outside the gene matches. Germline V gives CDR1 SGHKS, CDR2 YYEKEE (reference sequence). The length of the CDR3 is 18 residues. CDR3 loop: CASSTGLAGGRSYNEQFF. CDR3 nucleotides: TGTGCCAGCAGCACCGGACTAGCGGGGGGACGCTCCTACAATGAGCAGTTCTTC.

This clonotype was found a few times. The CDR3 spells CSARRSGRLGTEAFF. CDR3 DNA: TGCAGTGCTAGGCGATCAGGCAGGCTGGGTACTGAAGCTTTCTTT. This chain uses TRBV20-1 with TRBJ1-1, with D unclear. From germline, CDR1 is DFQATT and CDR2 SNEGSKA (reference sequence). V was pared by 3 bases and J by 5 bases, with 19 bases between. The CDR3 sequence is 15 residues long.

V is TRBV5-1 and J is TRBJ2-1; D unclear. Germline V lookup: CDR1 SGHRS, CDR2 YFSETQ. V was shortened by 4 bases and J by 5 bases, with 10 bases between the two germline ends. This CDR3 contains 13 residues. The DNA for the CDR3 is TGCGCCAGCAGCAGCAACCCTCACAATGAGCAGTTCTTC. Translated: CASSSNPHNEQFF.

CDR3 sequence: CASSVTRAYEQYF. CDR3 nucleotides: TGTGCCAGCAGTGTAACCAGGGCCTACGAGCAGTACTTC. The V and J genes are TRBV2 and TRBJ2-7, with a tentative D call TRBD1 (5 bases). With 4 bases removed from V and 2 bases from J, the gap between germline ends came to 9 bases. The CDR3 consists of 13 residues. Germline loops: CDR1 SNHLY, CDR2 FYNNEI. The variable domain in full, with the rest retrieved from reference TRBV2 and TRBJ2-7, is EPEVTQTPSHQVTQMGQEVILRCVPISNHLYFYWYRQILGQKVEFLVSFYNNEISEKSEIFDDQFSVERPDGSNFTLKIRSTKLEDSAMYFCASSVTRAYEQYFGPGTRLTVT.

The chain joins TRBV7-2 to TRBJ1-2; TRBD1 is a possible D gene (6 bases). V lost 3 bases to trimming and J lost 5 bases, with 13 bases between them. The CDR3 covers 14 residues. Germline V CDR1 and CDR2: SGHTA, FQGNSA. The CDR3 coding sequence is TGTGCCAGCAGCTTCCGAGACAGGTCATATGGCTACACCTTC. It encodes CASSFRDRSYGYTF.

In its sample, this clonotype was seen a few times. This chain uses TRBV5-1 with TRBJ2-3, with TRBD1 matching over 9 bases. The CDR3 is made up of 15 amino acids. Unmatched junction bases numbered 5, after V lost 4 bases and J lost 2 bases. Germline CDR1 and CDR2: SGHRS and YFSETQ. CDR3 sequence reads: CASSPGQGITDTQYF. The CDR3 DNA follows: TGCGCCAGCAGCCCAGGACAGGGGATCACAGATACGCAGTATTTT.